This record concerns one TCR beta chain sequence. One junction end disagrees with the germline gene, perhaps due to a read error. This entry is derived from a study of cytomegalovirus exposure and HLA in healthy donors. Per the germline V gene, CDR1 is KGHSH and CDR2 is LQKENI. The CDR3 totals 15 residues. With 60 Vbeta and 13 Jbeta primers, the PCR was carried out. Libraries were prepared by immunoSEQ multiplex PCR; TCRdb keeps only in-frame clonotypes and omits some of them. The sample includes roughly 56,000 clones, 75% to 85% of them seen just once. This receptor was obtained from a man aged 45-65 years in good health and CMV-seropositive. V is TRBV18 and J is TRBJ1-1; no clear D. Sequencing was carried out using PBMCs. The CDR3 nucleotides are TGTGACAGCTCACCAGATTCAGTTATCAACACTGAAGCTTTCTTT. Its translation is CDSSPDSVINTEAFF.